These 8 T cell receptor beta chains were sequenced from one sample in a study of monozygotic twins with inflammatory bowel disease. One entry per CDR3 protein, without DNA, is what TCRdb gives after re-calling the 5' RACE reads. Its listing shows 350,000 to 550,000 distinct CDR3 sequences. Sequenced: blood. All receptors come from a human donor with ulcerative colitis or Crohn's disease, or a healthy co-twin of an affected twin (not recorded which).

The rearrangement uses TRBV19 and TRBJ2-7; the TCRdb D gene call, TRBD2, has no DNA to confirm it. Germline V gene data show CDR1 as LNHDA and CDR2 as SQIVND (reference sequence). This CDR3 has 14 amino acids. The chain's CDR3 is CASSISGTHYEQYF.

V is TRBV29-1 and J is TRBJ1-5; checking the TCRdb D call of TRBD1 is not possible without DNA. This CDR3 region has 14 residues. Germline-derived CDR1 and CDR2 are SQVTM and ANQGSEA. The CDR3 loop is CSVVEGATNQPQHF.

The J gene is TRBJ2-5, the V gene TRBV6-1; the D gene TCRdb calls, TRBD1, cannot be checked with no DNA. The CDR3 sequence is 19 residues long. Germline-derived CDR1 and CDR2 are MNHNS and SASEGT. The CDR3 loop is CASMKMPGRGGDPQETQYF.

V is TRBV29-1 and J is TRBJ1-3; TCRdb's D call of TRBD1 is untestable without DNA. The CDR3 is 14 residues long. The V gene's germline CDR1 is SQVTM and CDR2 ANQGSEA. CDR3 sequence reads: CSVISSGQGNTIYF.

The chain recombines TRBV3-1 with TRBJ2-5; without DNA, the TCRdb call of TRBD2 cannot be checked. Germline CDR1 and CDR2: LGHDT and YNNKEL (reference sequence). The CDR3 extends over 14 amino acids. The CDR3: CASSQLAGRETQYF.

V usage is TRBV7-2 and J usage is TRBJ2-1. The CDR3 is 16 residues long. Germline CDR1 SGHTA, CDR2 FQGNSA. The CDR3 sequence: CASSPYLITANNEQFF.

This rearrangement joins TRBV7-2 to TRBJ2-1; TCRdb designates TRBD2, a call that cannot be tested without DNA. Germline V gene data show CDR1 as SGHTA and CDR2 as FQGNSA. CDR3 length: 15 amino acids. The CDR3 sequence is CASSLQRYWANEQFF.

The rearrangement joins TRBV20-1 to TRBJ2-7; TCRdb's D call, TRBD1, is unchecked because there is no DNA. CDR3 length: 12 residues. The germline CDR1 and CDR2 sequences are DFQATT and SNEGSKA (reference sequence). The CDR3 here is CTARGGTYEQYF.